This T cell receptor (beta chain) was sequenced during a study of memory CD4+ T cells and cytomegalovirus serostatus. Study in general: This sample comes from healthy Belgian adults, 8 to 10 CMV seropositive, 24 seronegative.

Single viable CD3+CD4+CD8-CD45RO+ cells were sorted as the memory CD4+ T cells. Serostatus was set by detecting CMV pp150, pp28, p38, p52 IgG. Positive selection with CD4 microbeads enriched total CD4+ T cells. The CDR3 covers 16 residues. V shed 5 bases, J shed 5 bases, and the junction held 9 bases outside the gene matches. Germline CDR1 is MDHEN and CDR2 is SYDVKM. The method was immunoSEQ multiplex PCR; TCRdb's version includes in-frame clones alone and lacks a portion of them. The profile covers more than 40,000 clones, with around 78% appearing a single time and about 6% taken by the ten largest.

The sequencing sample was made of memory CD4+ T cells from blood. This chain uses TRBV28 with TRBJ2-5; 12 bases match TRBD2. The source of this sequence is an adult in good health and CMV-seronegative. CDR3 nucleotide sequence: TGTGCCAGCAGTCCTCCTAGCGGGAGGGCCAGTGAGACCCAGTACTTC. This translates into CASSPPSGRASETQYF.